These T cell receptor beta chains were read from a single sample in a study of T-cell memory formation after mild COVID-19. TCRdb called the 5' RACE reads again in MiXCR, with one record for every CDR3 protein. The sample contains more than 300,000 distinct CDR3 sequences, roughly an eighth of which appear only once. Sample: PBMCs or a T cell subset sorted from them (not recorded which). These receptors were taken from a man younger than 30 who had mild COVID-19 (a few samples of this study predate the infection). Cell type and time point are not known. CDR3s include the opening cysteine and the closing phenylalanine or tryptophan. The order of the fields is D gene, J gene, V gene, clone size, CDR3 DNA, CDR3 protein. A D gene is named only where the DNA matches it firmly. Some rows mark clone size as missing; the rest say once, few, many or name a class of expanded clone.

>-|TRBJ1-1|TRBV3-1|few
TGTGCCAGCAGCCAAGATCGGGCAGGGAACACTGAAGCTTTCTTT
CASSQDRAGNTEAFF
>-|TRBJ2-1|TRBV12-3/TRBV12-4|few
TGTGCCAGCGGTAGCGGTCCCTACAATGAGCAGTTCTTC
CASGSGPYNEQFF
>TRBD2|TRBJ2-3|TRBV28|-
TGTGCCAGCAGGCCCGGACTAGCGGTAATAATAGATACGCAGTATTTT
CASRPGLAVIIDTQYF
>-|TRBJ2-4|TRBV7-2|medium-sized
TGTGCCAGCAGCTTAGCGAGCCAGGGCGCCAAAAACATTCAGTACTTC
CASSLASQGAKNIQYF
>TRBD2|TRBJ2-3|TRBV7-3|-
TGTGCCAGCAGCAAAAGGAGCGGGGGGACCACAGATACGCAGTATTTT
CASSKRSGGTTDTQYF
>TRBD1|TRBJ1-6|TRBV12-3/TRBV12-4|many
TGTGCCAGCAGCAACAGGGGCTATAATTCACCCCTCCACTTT
CASSNRGYNSPLHF
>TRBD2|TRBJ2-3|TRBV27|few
TGTGCCAGCAGTGGGCCGGGAGGCGGTGGGACAGATACGCAGTATTTT
CASSGPGGGGTDTQYF
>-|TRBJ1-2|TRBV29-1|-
TGCAGCGTCAACTTCTATGGCTACACCTTC
CSVNFYGYTF
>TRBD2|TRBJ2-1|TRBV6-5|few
TGTGCCAGCAGTTACTATGCTAGCGGGGGGGTCGTTGAGCAGTTCTTC
CASSYYASGGVVEQFF
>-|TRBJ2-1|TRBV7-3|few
TGTGCCAGCAGCCCCGCCGGGGGCGGATACTACAATGAGCAGTTCTTC
CASSPAGGGYYNEQFF
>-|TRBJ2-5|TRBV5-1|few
TGCGCCAGCAGCGCCGGTCCGGCCCAGTACTTC
CASSAGPAQYF
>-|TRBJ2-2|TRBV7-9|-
TGTGCCAGCAGCTCCCGGACACAATACACCGGGGAGCTGTTTTTT
CASSSRTQYTGELFF
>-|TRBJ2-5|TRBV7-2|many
TGTGCCAGCAGCTCCAAACAAGAGACCCAGTACTTC
CASSSKQETQYF
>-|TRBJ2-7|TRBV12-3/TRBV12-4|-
TGTGCCAGCAGTTTGAGTTTGAGGGGGCAGTACTTC
CASSLSLRGQYF
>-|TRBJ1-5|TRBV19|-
TGTGCCAGTAGTATCGGCTCATTTTCGGGGCAGCCCCAGCATTTT
CASSIGSFSGQPQHF
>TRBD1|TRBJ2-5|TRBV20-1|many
TGCAGCGCATGGGGACAGCAAGAGACCCAGTACTTC
CSAWGQQETQYF
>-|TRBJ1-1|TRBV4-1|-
TGCGCCAGCAGCCACGGGGGCGGGTACACTGAAGCTTTCTTT
CASSHGGGYTEAFF
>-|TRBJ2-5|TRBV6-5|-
TGTGCCAGCAGTTACTCATGGGGGGAGACCCAGTACTTC
CASSYSWGETQYF
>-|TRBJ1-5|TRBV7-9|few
TGTGCCAGCAGCTTATGGGCAAATCAGCCCCAGCATTTT
CASSLWANQPQHF
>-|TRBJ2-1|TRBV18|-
TGTGCCAGCTCAGAAGACAGGGACTCTGGGGAGCAGTTCTTC
CASSEDRDSGEQFF
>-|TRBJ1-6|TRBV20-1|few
TGCAGTGCTAGTTTAGGGGTTCCCCTCCACTTT
CSASLGVPLHF
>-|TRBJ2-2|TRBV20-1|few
TGCAGTGCTAGAGATGACAGAAACACCGGGGAGCTGTTTTTT
CSARDDRNTGELFF
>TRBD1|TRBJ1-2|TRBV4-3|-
TGCGCCAGCAGCCAAGATTGGGGCAGGGGGATCTATGGCTACACCTTC
CASSQDWGRGIYGYTF
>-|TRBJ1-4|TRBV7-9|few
TGTGCCAGCAGCGCCCAGGAAAAACTGTTTTTT
CASSAQEKLFF
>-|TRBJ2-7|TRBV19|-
TGTGCCAGTAGTATCGGAGGGGGTTCGTTTTACGAGCAGTACTTC
CASSIGGGSFYEQYF
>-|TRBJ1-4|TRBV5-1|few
TGCGCCAGCAGCTTGGGGGCGACGACGAGCAATGAAAAACTGTTTTTT
CASSLGATTSNEKLFF
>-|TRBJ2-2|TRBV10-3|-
TGTGCCATCAGTGCTGACCAAGCGAACACCGGGGAGCTGTTTTTT
CAISADQANTGELFF
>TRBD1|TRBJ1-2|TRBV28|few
TGTGCCAGCAGCCAAGCCTCTCTCAGGGGGCTGGACTATGGCTACACCTTC
CASSQASLRGLDYGYTF
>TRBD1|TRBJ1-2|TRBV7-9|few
TGTGCCACTGCCGGGACAGGGCAAGTTGGCTACACCTTC
CATAGTGQVGYTF
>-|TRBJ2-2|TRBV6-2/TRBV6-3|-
TGTGCCAGCAGTTCCGGGCCGACCGGGGAGCTGTTTTTT
CASSSGPTGELFF
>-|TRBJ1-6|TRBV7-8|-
TGTGCCAGCAGCTTAGCCCGATCGAGCTCCTATAATTCACCCCTCCACTTT
CASSLARSSSYNSPLHF
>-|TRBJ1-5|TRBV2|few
TGTGCCAGCAGGGATCCTCAGAGGCCCCAGCATTTT
CASRDPQRPQHF
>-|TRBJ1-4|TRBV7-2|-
TGTGCCAGCAGCGGGGGGTTGGTCCCCGGGTGGGAAAAACTGTTTTTT
CASSGGLVPGWEKLFF
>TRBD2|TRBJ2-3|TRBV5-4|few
TGTGCCAGCAGCTTGCTCGGGGGGGTGGGCACAGATACGCAGTATTTT
CASSLLGGVGTDTQYF
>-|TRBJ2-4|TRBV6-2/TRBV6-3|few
TGTGCCAGCATGGATCGGGGGGCAGAGGACAAAAACATTCAGTACTTC
CASMDRGAEDKNIQYF
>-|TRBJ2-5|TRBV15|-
TGTGCCACCAGCAGACAGGGGGGAGTGGAGACCCAGTACTTC
CATSRQGGVETQYF
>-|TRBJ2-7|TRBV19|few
TGTGCCAGTTCCTCCGGGACATTGTCCTACGAGCAGTACTTC
CASSSGTLSYEQYF
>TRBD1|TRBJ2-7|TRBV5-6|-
TGTGCCAGCAGCTTTTTCGGTACGGGACAGATCTACGAGCAGTACTTC
CASSFFGTGQIYEQYF
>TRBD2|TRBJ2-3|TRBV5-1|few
TGCGCCAGCAGCTACCCGGGACTAAGGGAACGTTGGGCAGATACGCAGTATTTT
CASSYPGLRERWADTQYF
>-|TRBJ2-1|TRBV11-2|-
TGTGCCAGCAGTTTCCCCGGGGCGTACAATGAGCAGTTCTTC
CASSFPGAYNEQFF
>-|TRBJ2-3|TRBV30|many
TGTGCCTGGAGGGCCGAAGTCACAGATACGCAGTATTTT
CAWRAEVTDTQYF
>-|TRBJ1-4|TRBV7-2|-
TGTGCCAGCAGCCCCATTCAGGGAACTAATGAAAAACTGTTTTTT
CASSPIQGTNEKLFF
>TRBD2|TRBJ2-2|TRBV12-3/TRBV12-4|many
TGTGCCAGCAGTCCCCGGACGGGGGGGAACACCGGGGAGCTGTTTTTT
CASSPRTGGNTGELFF
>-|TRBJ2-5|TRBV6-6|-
TGTGCCAGCAGGAGGGCCCAAGAGACCCAGTACTTC
CASRRAQETQYF